The T cell receptor (beta chain) under discussion was sequenced for a study of PD-1 blockade in classical Hodgkin lymphoma. Whole-study findings and limits: Newly diagnosed patients had baseline TCR diversity that was reportedly lower than that of healthy donors.

CDR1 is SNHLY and CDR2 is FYNNEI in the germline V gene. The CDR3 runs to 14 residues. V was trimmed by 6 bases and J by 6 bases, leaving 16 bases between them. Concerning this clone itself: Its antigen remains unknown.

Sequencing was performed with immunoSEQ multiplex PCR; in TCRdb, only in-frame clones are kept and a portion is missing. The sample yields 20,000 to 25,000 clones, 70% to 80% seen once. All the patients suffered relapse after autologous stem cell transplantation, and brentuximab vedotin exposure differed. The chain uses TRBV2 and TRBJ2-3; TRBD2 is a possible D gene (5 bases). Material: peripheral blood mononuclear cells (PBMCs), obtained before the second cycle of nivolumab. This sequence was found in a human donor with classical Hodgkin lymphoma. The CDR3 sequence is CASSEDRGWDTQYF. The CDR3 nucleotides read TGTGCCAGCAGCGAGGATCGGGGTTGGGATACGCAGTATTTT.